Only a few counts were recorded for the clone carrying this T cell receptor (beta chain). This record comes from a study of blood T cell repertoires in COVID-19. Study in general: The samples span acute and convalescent COVID-19 from the United States, Italy and Spain. The cDNA or gDNA used as material had been derived from T cells, B-cell-depleted T cells, or PBMCs.

Method: immunoSEQ multiplex PCR; TCRdb's copy keeps in-frame clones and lacks some. The repertoire has about 190,000 clones, 60% to 85% of them found once; the top ten carry roughly a sixth. The sequence derives from a man between 60 and 75 years old with active or convalescent COVID-19. The sequencing input was peripheral blood.

The CDR3 bases are TGTGCCAGCAGCCGGACACCTAACTATGGCTACACCTTC. This encodes CASSRTPNYGYTF. The V call is TRBV11-2, the J call TRBJ1-2; D is possibly TRBD1 (5 bases). Looked up from germline, CDR1 is SGHAT and CDR2 is FQNNGV. V was shortened by 5 bases and J by 0 bases, with 7 bases between the two germline ends. The CDR3 is made up of 13 amino acids.